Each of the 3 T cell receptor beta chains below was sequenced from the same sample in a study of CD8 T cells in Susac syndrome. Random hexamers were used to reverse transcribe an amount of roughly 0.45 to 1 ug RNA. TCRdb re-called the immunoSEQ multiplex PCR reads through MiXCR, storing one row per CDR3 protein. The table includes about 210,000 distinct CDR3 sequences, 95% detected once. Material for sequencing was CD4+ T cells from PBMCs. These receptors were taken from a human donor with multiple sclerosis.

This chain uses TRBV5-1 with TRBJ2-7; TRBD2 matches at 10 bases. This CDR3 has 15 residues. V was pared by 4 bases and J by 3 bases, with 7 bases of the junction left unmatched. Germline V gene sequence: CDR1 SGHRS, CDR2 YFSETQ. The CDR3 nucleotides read TGCGCCAGCAGCCGTGGGGCTAGCGGGAGCTACGAGCAGTACTTC. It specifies CASSRGASGSYEQYF.

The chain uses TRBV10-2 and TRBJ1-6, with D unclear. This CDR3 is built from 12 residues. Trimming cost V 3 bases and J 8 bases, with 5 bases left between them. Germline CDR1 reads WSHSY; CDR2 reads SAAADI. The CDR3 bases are TGCGCCAGCAGTGACCCCGATTCACCCCTCCACTTT. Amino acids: CASSDPDSPLHF.

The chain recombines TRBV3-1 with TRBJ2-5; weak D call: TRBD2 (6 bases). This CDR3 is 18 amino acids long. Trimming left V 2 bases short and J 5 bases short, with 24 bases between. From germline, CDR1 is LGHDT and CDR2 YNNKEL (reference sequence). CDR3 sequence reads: CASSQYGRGLTSTETQYF. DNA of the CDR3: TGTGCCAGCAGCCAATACGGTAGGGGACTCACTTCGACGGAGACCCAGTACTTC.